This entry describes one TCR beta chain. This entry comes from a study of blood T cell repertoires in COVID-19. V was pared by 0 bases and J by 5 bases, with 11 bases of the junction left unmatched. The CDR3 runs to 17 residues. Germline lookup yields CDR1 MGHRA and CDR2 YSYEKL. Some clones are missing from TCRdb's copy, which holds only in-frame ones; the method was immunoSEQ multiplex PCR. The sample has some 66,000 clones, over 80% seen once. Specimen: peripheral blood. This clonotype was obtained from a human donor in a cohort sampled during active COVID-19. This chain uses TRBV4-1 with TRBJ2-3; 7 nucleotides match TRBD2. CDR3 DNA sequence: TGCGCCAGCAGCCAAGAGTCGTTGGCGGGAGTAAAAGATACGCAGTATTTT. The encoded protein is CASSQESLAGVKDTQYF.